The clone carrying this T cell receptor (beta chain) has just one count. Mismatch with germline at one junction end may stem from a read error. In blood CD8+ and CD4+ T cells, TCR beta underwent sequencing. The multiple sclerosis control group consisted of treatment-naive patients whose relapsing-remitting disease, which was either stable or active, fulfilled revised McDonald criteria. The CD8+ and CD4+ T cells were negatively isolated, with the TEMRA cells enriched by FACS. The source of the sample is a study of CD8 T cells in Susac syndrome. The CDR3 spans 15 residues. Germline values: CDR1 LGHDT, CDR2 YNNKEL (reference sequence). Reverse transcription of roughly 0.5 to 1 ug RNA was carried out with random hexamers. Multiplex immunoSEQ PCR targeted 54 Vbeta and 13 Jbeta TCR beta segments. MiXCR, applied by TCRdb to the immunoSEQ multiplex PCR reads, yields one record per CDR3 protein. The table shows 75,000 to 95,000 distinct CDR3 sequences, with 91% occurring only once.

This chain joins TRBV3-1 and TRBJ2-5; TRBD1 agrees at 8 bases. The specimen was CD8+ T cells from PBMCs. The origin of this receptor is a human donor with multiple sclerosis. Written as DNA, the CDR3 is TGTGCCAGCAGCCCTTGGACAGGGAACCAGGAGACCCAGTACTTC. Amino acids: CASSPWTGNQETQYF.